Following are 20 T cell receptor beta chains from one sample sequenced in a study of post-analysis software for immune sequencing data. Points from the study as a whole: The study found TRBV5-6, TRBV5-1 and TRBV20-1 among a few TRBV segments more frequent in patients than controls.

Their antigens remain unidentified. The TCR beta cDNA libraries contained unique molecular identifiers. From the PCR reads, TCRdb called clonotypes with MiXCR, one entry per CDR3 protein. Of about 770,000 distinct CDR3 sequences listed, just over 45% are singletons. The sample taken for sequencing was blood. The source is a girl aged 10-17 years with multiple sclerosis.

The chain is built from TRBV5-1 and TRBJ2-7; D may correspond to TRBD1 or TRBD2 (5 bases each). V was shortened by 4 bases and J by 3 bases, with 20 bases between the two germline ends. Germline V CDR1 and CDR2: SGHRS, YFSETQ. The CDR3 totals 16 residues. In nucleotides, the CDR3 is TGCGCCAGCAGCGGGACCTTCCGGGACCGGGTCTACGAGCAGTACTTC. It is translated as CASSGTFRDRVYEQYF.

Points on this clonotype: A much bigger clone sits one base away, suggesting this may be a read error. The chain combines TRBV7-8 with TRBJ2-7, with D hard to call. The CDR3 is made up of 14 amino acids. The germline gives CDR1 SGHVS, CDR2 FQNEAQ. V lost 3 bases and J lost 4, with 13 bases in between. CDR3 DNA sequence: TGTGCCAGCAGCTTGGGGAAATCCTCTTACGAGCAGTACTTC. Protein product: CASSLGKSSYEQYF.

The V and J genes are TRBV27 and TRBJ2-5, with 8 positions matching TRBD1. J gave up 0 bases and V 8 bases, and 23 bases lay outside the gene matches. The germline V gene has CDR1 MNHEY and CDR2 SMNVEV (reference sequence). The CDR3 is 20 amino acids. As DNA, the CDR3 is TGTGCCAGCCGAAACCGAATCCGGGACAGGAGCATGGGTAACCAAGAGACCCAGTACTTC. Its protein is CASRNRIRDRSMGNQETQYF.

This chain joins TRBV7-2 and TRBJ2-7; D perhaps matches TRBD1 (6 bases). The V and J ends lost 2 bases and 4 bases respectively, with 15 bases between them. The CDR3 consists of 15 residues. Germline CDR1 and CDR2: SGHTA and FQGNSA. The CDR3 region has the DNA TGTGCCAGCAGCTTAACCGAGGGGGTCGGTTACGAGCAGTACTTC. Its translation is CASSLTEGVGYEQYF.

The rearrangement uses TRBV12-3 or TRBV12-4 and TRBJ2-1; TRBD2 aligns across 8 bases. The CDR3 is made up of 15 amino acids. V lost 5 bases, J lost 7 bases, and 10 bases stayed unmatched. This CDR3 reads CASSRSGTSRNEQFF. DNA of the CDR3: TGTGCCAGCAGTCGGTCTGGGACTAGTCGGAATGAGCAGTTCTTC.

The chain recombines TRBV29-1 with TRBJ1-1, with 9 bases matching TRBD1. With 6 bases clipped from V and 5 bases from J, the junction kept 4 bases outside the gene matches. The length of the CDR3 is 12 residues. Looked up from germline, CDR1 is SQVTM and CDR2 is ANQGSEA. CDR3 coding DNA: TGCAGCGTAGCTGGACAGGGGACTGAAGCTTTCTTT. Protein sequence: CSVAGQGTEAFF. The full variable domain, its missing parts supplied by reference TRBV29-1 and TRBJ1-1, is SAVISQKPSRDICQRGTSLTIQCQVDSQVTMMFWYRQQPGQSLTLIATANQGSEATYESGFVIDKFPISRPNLTFSTLTVSNMSPEDSSIYLCSVAGQGTEAFFGQGTRLTVV.

This chain's CDR3 is CASSLDLGRSYEQYF. In nucleotides, the CDR3 is TGTGCCAGCAGCTTAGATCTTGGGCGATCCTACGAGCAGTACTTC. The chain carries TRBV11-2 and TRBJ2-7; no clear D. The V and J ends lost 0 bases and 1 base respectively, with 10 bases between them. In germline, CDR1 is SGHAT, CDR2 FQNNGV. CDR3 length: 15 residues.

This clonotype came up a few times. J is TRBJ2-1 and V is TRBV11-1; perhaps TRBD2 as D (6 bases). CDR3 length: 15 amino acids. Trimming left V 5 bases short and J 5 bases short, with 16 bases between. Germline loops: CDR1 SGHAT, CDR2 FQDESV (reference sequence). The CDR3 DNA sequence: TGTGCCAGCAGCAACCGCGGGACCGCTCACAATGAGCAGTTCTTC. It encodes CASSNRGTAHNEQFF.

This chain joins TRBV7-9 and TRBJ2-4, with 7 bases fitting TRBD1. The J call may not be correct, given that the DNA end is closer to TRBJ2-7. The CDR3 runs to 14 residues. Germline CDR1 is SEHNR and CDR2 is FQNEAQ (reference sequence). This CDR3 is CASSFSDRVHEQYF. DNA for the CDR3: TGTGCCAGCAGCTTTTCCGACAGGGTCCACGAGCAGTACTTC.

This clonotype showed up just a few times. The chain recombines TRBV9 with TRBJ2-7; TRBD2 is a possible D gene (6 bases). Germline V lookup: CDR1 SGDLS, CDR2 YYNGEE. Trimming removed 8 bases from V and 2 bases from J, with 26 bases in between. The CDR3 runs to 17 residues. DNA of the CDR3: TGTGCCAGAGCGGGTCTCCCGGGCGGTCGAGGAACCTACGAGCAGTACTTC. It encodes CARAGLPGGRGTYEQYF.

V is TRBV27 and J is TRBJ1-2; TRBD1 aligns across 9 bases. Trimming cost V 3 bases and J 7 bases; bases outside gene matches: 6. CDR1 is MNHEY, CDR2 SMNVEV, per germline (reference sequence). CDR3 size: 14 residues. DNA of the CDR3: TGTGCCAGCAGTTTCAACAGGGGGCCCTGTGGCTACACCTTC. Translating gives CASSFNRGPCGYTF.

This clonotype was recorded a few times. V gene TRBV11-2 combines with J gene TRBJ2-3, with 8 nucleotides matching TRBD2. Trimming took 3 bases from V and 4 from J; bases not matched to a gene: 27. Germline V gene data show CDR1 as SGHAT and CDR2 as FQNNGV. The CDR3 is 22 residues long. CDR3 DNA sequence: TGTGCCAGCAGCTTTTTTGGGGGCCCGAGACAAGCGGGAGCTCTGCGCTCAGATACGCAGTATTTT. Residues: CASSFFGGPRQAGALRSDTQYF.

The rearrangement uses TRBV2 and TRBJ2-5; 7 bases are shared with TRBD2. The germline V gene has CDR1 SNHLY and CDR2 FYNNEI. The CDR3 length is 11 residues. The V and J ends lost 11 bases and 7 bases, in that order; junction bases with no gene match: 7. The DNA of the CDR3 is TGTGCCGGAGGACTAGAGGGGACCCAGTACTTC. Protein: CAGGLEGTQYF.

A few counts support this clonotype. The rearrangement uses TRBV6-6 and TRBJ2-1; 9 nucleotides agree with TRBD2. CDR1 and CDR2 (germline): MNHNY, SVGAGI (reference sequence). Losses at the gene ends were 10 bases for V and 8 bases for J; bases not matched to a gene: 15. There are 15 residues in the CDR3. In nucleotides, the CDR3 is TGTGCCACCTTCCCCCGCGGGAGGGCCGGGGATGAGCAGTTCTTC. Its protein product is CATFPRGRAGDEQFF.

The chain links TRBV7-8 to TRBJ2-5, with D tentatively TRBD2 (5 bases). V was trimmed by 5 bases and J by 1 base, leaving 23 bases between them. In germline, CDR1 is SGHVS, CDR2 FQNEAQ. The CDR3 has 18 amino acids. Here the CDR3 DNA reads TGTGCCAGCAGCCGACCCATAGGGATCGCACGGGGCCAAGAGACCCAGTACTTC. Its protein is CASSRPIGIARGQETQYF.

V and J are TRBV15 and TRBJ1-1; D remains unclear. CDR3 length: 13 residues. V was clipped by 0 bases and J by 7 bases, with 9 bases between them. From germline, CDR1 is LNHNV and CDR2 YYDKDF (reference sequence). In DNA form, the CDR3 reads TGTGCCACCAGCAGAGATCATGAAGGTGAAGCTTTCTTT. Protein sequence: CATSRDHEGEAFF.

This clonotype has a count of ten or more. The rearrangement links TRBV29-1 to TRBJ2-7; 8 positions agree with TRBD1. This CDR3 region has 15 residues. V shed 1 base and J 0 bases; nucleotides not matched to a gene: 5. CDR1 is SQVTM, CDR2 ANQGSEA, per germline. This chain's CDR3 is CSVEGDRKSSYEQYF. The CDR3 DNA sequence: TGCAGCGTTGAAGGGGACAGGAAGAGCTCCTACGAGCAGTACTTC.

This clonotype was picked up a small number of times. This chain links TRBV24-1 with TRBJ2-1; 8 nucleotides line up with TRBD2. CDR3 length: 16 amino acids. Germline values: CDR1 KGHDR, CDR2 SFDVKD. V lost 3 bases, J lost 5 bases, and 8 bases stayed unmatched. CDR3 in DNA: TGTGCCACCAGTGATCCACGGACTAGCAGGGACAATGAGCAGTTCTTC. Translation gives CATSDPRTSRDNEQFF.

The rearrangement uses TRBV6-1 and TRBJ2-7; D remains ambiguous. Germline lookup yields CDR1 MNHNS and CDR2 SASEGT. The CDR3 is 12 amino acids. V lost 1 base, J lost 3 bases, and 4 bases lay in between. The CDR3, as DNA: TGTGCCAGCAGTGAAGAGTTCTACGAGCAGTACTTC. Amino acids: CASSEEFYEQYF.

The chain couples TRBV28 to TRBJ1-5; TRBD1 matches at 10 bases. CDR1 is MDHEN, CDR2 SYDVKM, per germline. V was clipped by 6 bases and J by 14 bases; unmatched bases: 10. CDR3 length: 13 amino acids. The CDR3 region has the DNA TGTGCCAGCAGCCCATATGGGACAGGGGCCAAGCATTTT. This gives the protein CASSPYGTGAKHF.